Below, 27 T cell receptor beta chains from the same sample are listed, as sequenced in a study of shared clonotypes between healthy human individuals (dated by TCRdb to 2018 to 2021). Receptor libraries were prepared by the immunoSEQ multiplex PCR assay. What TCRdb holds here is the immuneACCESS table cut down to in-frame rearrangements. Part of the clones is not present; checked against another copy, under half of the missing clones reflect an unresolved V gene, and the others are unexplained. Counted in this sample were hundreds of thousands of clones; roughly 80% of them appeared once. The ten largest clones capture roughly 13% of the sample. Sequenced sample: PBMCs. These receptor sequences come from a woman aged 40 to 55 in good health. Some clones in this sample may be carry-over from other donors' samples.

The V gene is TRBV6-1, the J gene TRBJ1-3; the match to TRBD1 covers 8 bases. CDR3 length equals 14 residues. J gave up 4 bases and V 4 bases, and 3 bases lay outside the gene matches. Germline values: CDR1 MNHNS, CDR2 SASEGT. Here the CDR3 reads CASSARDRGNTIYF. In DNA, the CDR3 is TGTGCCAGCAGTGCGCGGGACAGGGGAAACACCATATATTTT.

The rearrangement uses TRBV21-1 and TRBJ2-7; the table names TRBD2, a call not compared with the DNA. TRBV21-1 is recorded as a pseudogene. This CDR3 spans 16 amino acids. Here the CDR3 reads CASSKRKRKPSYEQYF. DNA of the CDR3: TGTGCCAGCAGCAAACGGAAGCGGAAGCCCTCCTACGAGCAGTACTTC.

The chain carries TRBV5-8 and TRBJ2-1; D perhaps matches TRBD2 (5 bases). V lost 0 bases and J 4 bases, leaving 8 bases between the germline ends. The CDR3 spans 14 residues. Germline V CDR1 and CDR2: SGHTS, YDEGEE. The CDR3 nucleotides are TGTGCCAGCAGCTTGGGACTACTTTACAATGAGCAGTTCTTC. This gives the protein CASSLGLLYNEQFF.

The J gene is TRBJ2-3, the V gene TRBV2, with 9 bases identical to TRBD2. V shed 8 bases and J 6 bases; nucleotides not matched to a gene: 9. CDR3 length: 14 residues. CDR1 SNHLY and CDR2 FYNNEI come from the germline V gene. CDR3 in amino acids: CASLTSGNSDTQYF. The DNA for the CDR3 is TGTGCCAGCCTGACTAGCGGTAACTCGGATACGCAGTATTTT.

Worth noting for this clone: One end of the junction fails to match germline, which may point to a read error. The rearrangement joins TRBV30 to TRBJ1-2; D remains unclear. Per germline, CDR1 GTSNPN and CDR2 SVGIG (reference sequence). This CDR3 has 11 amino acids. CDR3 region: CAWSVERGYTF. The CDR3 bases are TGCGCCTGGAGTGTAGAGCGCGGCTACACCTTC.

The chain joins TRBV19 to TRBJ2-4; 10 bases agree with TRBD2. The CDR3 runs 15 residues. Germline V gene data show CDR1 as LNHDA and CDR2 as SQIVND (reference sequence). The J segment lost 4 bases and the V segment lost 6 bases, leaving 6 bases of the junction unmatched. The CDR3 here is CASRLAGTAKNIQYF. CDR3 DNA: TGTGCCAGTAGACTAGCGGGGACGGCTAAAAACATTCAGTACTTC.

Turning to this clone: Other DNA sequences in the sample encode the same CDR3. This rearrangement joins TRBV28 to TRBJ1-4; D remains unclear. V was cut by 5 bases and J by 5 bases, with 6 bases left in between. This CDR3 has 12 residues. From germline, CDR1 is MDHEN and CDR2 SYDVKM. The CDR3 reads CASSTGNEKLFF. The CDR3 DNA reads as TGTGCCAGCAGTACGGGGAATGAAAAACTGTTTTTT.

This chain connects TRBV5-1 to TRBJ1-2; TRBD1 agrees at 9 bases. CDR1 and CDR2 (germline): SGHRS, YFSETQ. Losses at the gene ends were 2 bases for V and 4 bases for J; bases not matched to a gene: 3. The CDR3 length is 14 residues. The DNA of the CDR3 is TGCGCCAGCAGCTTAGTGGACAGGGGCTATGGCTACACCTTC. Encoded protein: CASSLVDRGYGYTF.

In this sample, this clone turned up a few times. The chain links TRBV5-1 to TRBJ2-1; TRBD2 aligns across 11 bases. V was clipped by 2 bases and J by 8 bases; unmatched bases: 6. Germline CDR1 and CDR2: SGHRS and YFSETQ. The CDR3 extends over 15 amino acids. The CDR3 DNA follows: TGCGCCAGCAGCTTTAGCGGGAGGGCCTTGGATGAGCAGTTCTTC. This encodes CASSFSGRALDEQFF.

The chain uses TRBV4-1 and TRBJ2-7; 9 nucleotides line up with TRBD2. The V segment lost 1 base and the J segment 2 bases; nucleotides outside the gene matches: 3. The CDR3 is 15 residues long. Per the germline V gene, CDR1 is MGHRA and CDR2 is YSYEKL. This CDR3 reads CASSQALAGTYEQYF. CDR3 in DNA: TGCGCCAGCAGCCAAGCTCTAGCGGGAACCTACGAGCAGTACTTC.

The J gene is TRBJ2-7, the V gene TRBV7-6; D not certain. Germline CDR1 is SGHVS and CDR2 is FNYEAQ. The V and J ends lost 5 bases and 6 bases respectively, with 14 bases between them. There are 13 residues in the CDR3. CDR3 loop: CASSRSGVREQYF. CDR3 DNA sequence: TGTGCCAGCAGCCGCTCTGGAGTGCGCGAGCAGTACTTC.

This chain links TRBV4-3 with TRBJ2-3; 9 positions agree with TRBD1. The J segment lost 6 bases and the V segment lost 4 bases, leaving 11 bases of the junction unmatched. The CDR3 is made up of 16 amino acids. Germline V gene lookup returns CDR1 LGHNA and CDR2 YSLEER. CDR3 sequence reads: CASSPGTGRVVDTQYF. CDR3 DNA sequence: TGCGCCAGCAGCCCCGGGACAGGGAGGGTGGTGGATACGCAGTATTTT.

CDR3 loop: CASSPPRAGAFYEQYF. In nucleotides, the CDR3 is TGTGCCAGCAGTCCTCCGCGCGCGGGAGCGTTTTACGAGCAGTACTTC. This chain connects TRBV7-9 to TRBJ2-7; 7 bases agree with TRBD2. V gave up 6 bases and J gave up 4 bases; unmatched junction bases: 15. This CDR3 has 16 amino acids. Per germline, CDR1 SEHNR and CDR2 FQNEAQ (reference sequence).

This clone was counted a single time. The chain employs TRBV28 and TRBJ1-5; D possibly corresponds to TRBD1 (6 bases). The germline V gene has CDR1 MDHEN and CDR2 SYDVKM. V was clipped by 1 base and J by 2 bases, with 15 bases between them. The CDR3 runs 17 residues. The DNA of the CDR3 is TGTGCCAGCAGTTTATTGGGTCAGGGGACGGGCAATCAGCCCCAGCATTTT. Amino acid sequence: CASSLLGQGTGNQPQHF.

This clone was observed a few times. The rearrangement uses TRBV6-4 and TRBJ2-1, with 10 positions matching TRBD2. Germline assignment: CDR1 MRHNA and CDR2 SNTAGT. The ends lost 6 bases at V and 7 bases at J; junction bases unmatched: 9. The CDR3 sequence is 15 residues long. The CDR3 region is CASSPESSGGNEQFF. CDR3 DNA sequence: TGTGCCAGCAGCCCGGAGAGTAGCGGGGGGAATGAGCAGTTCTTC.

Note on this clone: One end of the junction varies from germline; a read error may be responsible. This chain links TRBV5-1 with TRBJ2-1; 11 bases line up with TRBD2. The CDR3 covers 20 residues. Germline V gene lookup returns CDR1 SGHRS and CDR2 YFSETQ. The CDR3: CASSLAPEKLAGVSSNEQFF. CDR3 DNA: TGCGCCAGCAGCTTGGCCCCAGAAAAACTAGCGGGAGTCTCCTCCAATGAGCAGTTCTTC.

The genes are TRBV6-5 and TRBJ2-7, with 13 positions matching TRBD2. There are 16 residues in the CDR3. Germline lookup yields CDR1 MNHEY and CDR2 SVGAGI. The J segment lost 2 bases and the V segment lost 4 bases, leaving 5 bases of the junction unmatched. CDR3 sequence (DNA): TGTGCCAGCAGTTCCCCGGGGACTAGCGGGACCTACGAGCAGTACTTC. It encodes CASSSPGTSGTYEQYF.

A few counts support this clone. A junction end diverges from the germline sequence, so it may reflect a read error. This chain joins TRBV5-1 and TRBJ2-3; TRBD2 agrees at 8 bases. The CDR3 runs 14 residues. Looked up from germline, CDR1 is SGHRS and CDR2 is YFSETQ. Written as DNA, the CDR3 is TGCGCCAGCAGCTCGGGAGGGCGCACGGATACGCAGTATTTT. Protein: CASSSGGRTDTQYF.

The chain combines TRBV28 with TRBJ2-5; the D gene is possibly TRBD2 (5 bases). The assigned J gene may be wrong: the sequence end matches TRBJ2-7 better. Germline values: CDR1 MDHEN, CDR2 SYDVKM. This CDR3 spans 17 amino acids. CDR3 amino acids: CASSLPDSEIYSYEQYF. CDR3 bases: TGTGCCAGCAGTTTACCCGATAGCGAGATCTACTCCTACGAGCAGTACTTC.

This chain connects TRBV7-9 to TRBJ2-7; tentatively, D is TRBD1 or TRBD2 (6 bases each). The CDR3 is 13 residues long. Germline V gene sequence: CDR1 SEHNR, CDR2 FQNEAQ (reference sequence). V lost 5 bases and J 8 bases, leaving 16 bases between the germline ends. CDR3 region: CASSPGGHPKQYF. The CDR3 coding sequence is TGTGCCAGCAGCCCCGGGGGCCATCCTAAGCAGTACTTC.

The chain links TRBV11-1 to TRBJ2-1; D is perhaps TRBD2 (5 bases). The germline gives CDR1 SGHAT, CDR2 FQDESV (reference sequence). With 4 bases removed from V and 6 bases from J, the gap between germline ends came to 19 bases. The CDR3 has 16 residues. The CDR3 DNA is TGTGCCAGCAGCTCCCCTAGTGGGAGTGGGGTCAATGAGCAGTTCTTC. This gives the protein CASSSPSGSGVNEQFF.

The CDR3 DNA follows: TGTGCCAGCAGTGAGCGGGAGGTATCCTACGAGCAGTACTTC. Its protein is CASSEREVSYEQYF. The chain is built from TRBV2 and TRBJ2-7; 8 bases fit TRBD2. CDR1 SNHLY and CDR2 FYNNEI come from the germline V gene. CDR3 length: 14 residues. Losses at the gene ends were 3 bases for V and 1 base for J; bases not matched to a gene: 2.

In its sample, this clone was seen once. This chain joins TRBV6-4 and TRBJ2-1; 9 nucleotides match TRBD2. Losses at the gene ends were 4 bases for V and 8 bases for J; bases not matched to a gene: 6. The V gene's germline CDR1 is MRHNA and CDR2 SNTAGT. The CDR3 sequence is 14 residues long. The CDR3 protein is CASSVGLAYHEQFF. The DNA for the CDR3 is TGTGCCAGCAGTGTCGGACTAGCGTATCATGAGCAGTTCTTC.

V usage is TRBV13 and J usage is TRBJ2-1; possibly TRBD1 for D (6 bases). Germline V gene sequence: CDR1 PRHDT, CDR2 FYEKMQ (reference sequence). The CDR3 is made up of 12 amino acids. V dropped 8 bases and J dropped 8 bases, with 13 bases sitting between them. The CDR3 region has the DNA TGTGCCAGCGTTTCAGGGGACCATGAGCAGTTCTTC. Protein product: CASVSGDHEQFF.

The chain recombines TRBV5-1 with TRBJ1-4; TRBD1 might be the D (5 bases). With 0 bases removed from V and 6 bases from J, the gap between germline ends came to 12 bases. Per the germline V gene, CDR1 is SGHRS and CDR2 is YFSETQ. This CDR3 has 15 residues. The CDR3 nucleotides are TGCGCCAGCAGCTTGGGATGGGGGTTTGATGAAAAACTGTTTTTT. This gives the protein CASSLGWGFDEKLFF.

The CDR3 nucleotides are TGCGCCAGCAGCACCATTACAGGGGGCGCAGCCTACAATGAGCAGTTCTTC. It translates to CASSTITGGAAYNEQFF. The rearrangement uses TRBV5-1 and TRBJ2-1; TRBD1 matches at 9 bases. This CDR3 is 17 amino acids long. Germline V gene sequence: CDR1 SGHRS, CDR2 YFSETQ. J lost 2 bases, V lost 4 bases, and 10 bases had no gene match.

The chain recombines TRBV11-2 with TRBJ2-7; TRBD1 matches at 7 bases. CDR3 size: 16 residues. CDR1 is SGHAT, CDR2 FQNNGV, per germline. The V gene end was trimmed by 5 bases and the J gene end by 2 bases; junction bases not matched to a gene: 12. CDR3 sequence (DNA): TGTGCCAGCAGCCGTCCGAAGGGCAGGGGGACCTACGAGCAGTACTTC. This translates into CASSRPKGRGTYEQYF.